A single sample gave rise to the 30 T cell receptor beta chains below, sequenced in a study of tumor-infiltrating lymphocytes in oesophageal squamous cell carcinoma. TCRdb analysed the PCR reads with MiXCR anew, one entry per CDR3 protein. The data show around 18,000 distinct CDR3 sequences, roughly 42% seen once. The source material was esophageal tumor tissue. The receptors were gathered from a male donor with esophageal squamous cell carcinoma.

This clonotype was detected ten times or more. Here the CDR3 DNA reads TGCGCCAGCAGCTCACTAACAGGGGAGGGAGGCTACACCTTC. The encoded protein is CASSSLTGEGGYTF. The chain employs TRBV5-1 and TRBJ1-2; 7 positions agree with TRBD1. Looked up from germline, CDR1 is SGHRS and CDR2 is YFSETQ. The CDR3 totals 14 residues. The V and J ends lost 3 bases and 8 bases, in that order; junction bases with no gene match: 10.

The V gene is TRBV6-1, the J gene TRBJ2-7; 9 positions match TRBD1. Near its end, the DNA agrees better with TRBJ2-1, so the J call may be wrong. In germline, CDR1 is MNHNS, CDR2 SASEGT. There are 14 residues in the CDR3. The CDR3 region is CASTPGQGLNEQFF. CDR3 sequence (DNA): TGTGCCAGCACCCCAGGACAGGGGTTAAATGAGCAGTTCTTC.

This clonotype came up a few times. The J gene is TRBJ2-1, the V gene TRBV27, with D unresolved. The CDR3 is 16 residues long. V was trimmed by 3 bases and J by 6 bases, leaving 18 bases between them. Germline values: CDR1 MNHEY, CDR2 SMNVEV (reference sequence). The CDR3 is CASSLSPSQLGNEQFF. DNA for the CDR3: TGTGCCAGCAGTTTGTCTCCCTCCCAACTCGGCAATGAGCAGTTCTTC.

The sample holds a few counts of this clonotype. The chain employs TRBV2 and TRBJ1-3; 7 bases line up with TRBD1. This CDR3 spans 15 amino acids. Losses at the gene ends were 4 bases for V and 4 bases for J; bases not matched to a gene: 7. Germline V gives CDR1 SNHLY, CDR2 FYNNEI. This CDR3 reads CASSALQGHGNTIYF. The CDR3, as DNA: TGTGCCAGCAGTGCGTTACAGGGGCACGGAAACACCATATATTTT.

As for this clonotype: Its ends do not fully match the called genes, so a read error is possible. This rearrangement joins TRBV11-2 to TRBJ2-7, with 9 bases lining up with TRBD1. The CDR3 runs 14 residues. Per germline, CDR1 SGHAT and CDR2 FQNNGV. For the CDR3, the DNA is TGTGGCAGCAGCTCCGGGACAGGGAGCTACGAGCAGTACTTC. Protein: CGSSSGTGSYEQYF. Drawing the rest from reference TRBV11-2 and TRBJ2-7, the complete variable domain is EAGVAQSPRYKIIEKRQSVAFWCNPISGHATLYWYQQILGQGPKLLIQFQNNGVVDDSQLPKDRFSAERLKGVDSTLKIQPAKLEDSAVYLCGSSSGTGSYEQYFGPGTRLTVT.

This clonotype occurred once. V and J are TRBV7-6 and TRBJ2-5; D possibly matches TRBD1 or TRBD2 (6 bases each). The DNA end is a closer match to TRBJ2-1, so the J assignment may be wrong. The CDR3 has 15 amino acids. CDR1 and CDR2 (germline): SGHVS, FNYEAQ. CDR3 bases: TGTGCCAGCAGCTTAGCGGGACGGGGGCAAGAGACCCAGTTCTTC. The encoded protein is CASSLAGRGQETQFF.

V gene TRBV6-8 combines with J gene TRBJ1-6, with no clear D. CDR1 MNHGY and CDR2 SAAAGT come from the germline V gene. V lost 2 bases to trimming and J lost 7 bases, with 3 bases between them. The CDR3 is made up of 12 amino acids. The CDR3 DNA follows: TGTGCCAGCAGTTACGGGAATTCACCCCTCCACTTT. Its translation is CASSYGNSPLHF.

This clonotype was picked up a small number of times. The chain joins TRBV7-2 to TRBJ2-5, with 9 nucleotides matching TRBD2. With the DNA end fitting TRBJ2-7 better, the J assignment may be wrong. Germline assignment: CDR1 SGHTA and CDR2 FQGNSA. The CDR3 is 14 amino acids. DNA for the CDR3: TGTGCCAGCAGCTTGACTAGCGGAACCTACGAGCAGTACTTC. This codes for CASSLTSGTYEQYF.

In the case of this clonotype: An end of the junction differs from the germline gene, which may be a read error. The V call is TRBV5-3, the J call TRBJ2-2; TRBD1 matches 7 bases. TRBV5-3 is recorded as an ORF, its role being uncertain. The CDR3 sequence is 16 residues long. In DNA form, the CDR3 reads TGTGCCAGCAGCTTGTTCTTGGCAGGGGGCACCGGGGAGCTGTTTTTT. Its translation: CASSLFLAGGTGELFF.

This clonotype was found a few times. This chain uses TRBV6-1 with TRBJ2-5; 7 positions agree with TRBD1. CDR3 size: 14 residues. Trimming removed 6 bases from V and 11 bases from J; junction bases left unmatched: 15. Germline CDR1 is MNHNS and CDR2 is SASEGT. CDR3 loop: CASSPGPDRAKQYF. The CDR3 DNA sequence: TGTGCCAGCAGCCCGGGCCCCGACAGGGCCAAGCAGTACTTC.

This clonotype was seen only a few times. This likely comes from a read error, as the CDR3 has no conserved phenylalanine or tryptophan at its end. The DNA is omitted, as the CDR3 cannot be located on it reliably, and the CDR3 follows TCRdb's listing. The chain joins TRBV6-5 to TRBJ2-5. From its first to its last residue, the CDR3 has 15 amino acids. Germline V CDR1 and CDR2: MNHEY, SVGAGI. CDR3 loop: CASSPQAGYGYTFGS.

As to this clonotype: This may be a read error: a much more frequent sequence differs by one nucleotide. V is TRBV28 and J is TRBJ2-3, with 8 bases that match TRBD2. The CDR3 has 15 amino acids. Unmatched junction bases numbered 21, after V lost 8 bases and J lost 14 bases. The germline V gene has CDR1 MDHEN and CDR2 SYDVKM. The CDR3 nucleotides are TGTGCCAGCGGGTCGGGGGGGCGAGACACCGGGGAGCTGTATTTT. It codes for CASGSGGRDTGELYF.

The chain recombines TRBV19 with TRBJ1-5, with D hard to call. CDR1 is LNHDA and CDR2 is SQIVND in the germline V gene (reference sequence). V was trimmed by 0 bases and J by 11 bases, leaving 14 bases between them. The CDR3 is 14 amino acids. The CDR3 DNA reads TGTGCCAGTAGTATAGAGGCAGCCTCTCGGGCCCAGCATTTT. It translates to CASSIEAASRAQHF.

The chain recombines TRBV4-2 with TRBJ2-1; 9 nucleotides align to TRBD1. The J call may be incorrect, as the DNA end agrees better with TRBJ2-5. Germline V gene data show CDR1 as LGHNA and CDR2 as YNFKEQ. The CDR3 consists of 16 residues. CDR3 sequence reads: CASTIGLGQGQETQYF. The CDR3 region has the DNA TGTGCCAGCACCATAGGGTTAGGACAGGGGCAAGAGACCCAGTACTTC.

This clonotype is labeled medium-sized. The chain recombines TRBV12-3 or TRBV12-4 with TRBJ1-1; D is ambiguous. V lost 7 bases to trimming and J lost 1 base, with 10 bases between them. The length of the CDR3 is 13 residues. CDR3 sequence (DNA): TGTGCCAGCAAGATACGGTGGAACACTGAAGCTTTCTTT. The encoded protein is CASKIRWNTEAFF.

The V gene is TRBV7-2, the J gene TRBJ2-1; 9 bases match TRBD2. V lost 3 bases, J lost 5 bases, and 5 bases stayed unmatched. The CDR3 extends over 15 amino acids. CDR1 is SGHTA, CDR2 FQGNSA, per germline. For the CDR3, the DNA is TGTGCCAGCAGCTTTCAGACTAGCGGAAACAATGAGCAGTTCTTC. Its translation: CASSFQTSGNNEQFF. The whole variable domain, filled in from reference TRBV7-2 and TRBJ2-1, reads GAGVSQSPSNKVTEKGKDVELRCDPISGHTALYWYRQSLGQGLEFLIYFQGNSAPDKSGLPSDRFSAERTGGSVSTLTIQRTQQEDSAVYLCASSFQTSGNNEQFFGPGTRLTVL.

In this sample, this clonotype turned up a few times. This chain uses TRBV7-9 with TRBJ2-5; 7 nucleotides agree with TRBD1. The J call may be wrong; the DNA end is better matched by TRBJ2-7. This CDR3 spans 13 amino acids. Germline assignment: CDR1 SEHNR and CDR2 FQNEAQ (reference sequence). For the CDR3, the DNA is TGTGCCAGCAGCTGGACAGGTCCCTACGAGCAGTACTTC. It specifies CASSWTGPYEQYF.

There are many counts of this clonotype. J is TRBJ1-6 and V is TRBV5-1, with D possibly matching TRBD1 (6 bases). The ends were cut back, 0 bases at V and 8 bases at J, with 9 bases in the middle. The CDR3 is 14 residues long. CDR1 is SGHRS and CDR2 is YFSETQ in the germline V gene. The CDR3, as DNA: TGCGCCAGCAGCTTGGGAGGGGGGGATTCACCCCTCCACTTT. Translation: CASSLGGGDSPLHF. Combining the CDR3 with reference TRBV5-1 and TRBJ1-6 gives the whole variable domain KAGVTQTPRYLIKTRGQQVTLSCSPISGHRSVSWYQQTPGQGLQFLFEYFSETQRNKGNFPGRFSGRQFSNSRSEMNVSTLELGDSALYLCASSLGGGDSPLHFGNGTRLTVT.

The V gene is TRBV6-6, the J gene TRBJ2-5, with D possibly being TRBD1 (6 bases). With the DNA end fitting TRBJ1-1 better, the J assignment may be wrong. Germline V gives CDR1 MNHNY, CDR2 SVGAGI (reference sequence). The CDR3 extends over 15 amino acids. The CDR3, as DNA: TGTGCCAGCAGGAGGAATGACAGGAGGAACACTGAAGCTTTCTTT. Translation gives CASRRNDRRNTEAFF.

This clonotype came up many times. V usage is TRBV5-6 and J usage is TRBJ2-3; D might be TRBD1 or TRBD2, each matching 5 bases. Trimming left V 0 bases short and J 1 base short, with 9 bases between. The CDR3 contains 15 residues. CDR1 and CDR2 (germline): SGHDT, YYEEEE. This chain's CDR3 is CASSLAWDRTDTQYF. The CDR3 DNA sequence: TGTGCCAGCAGCTTGGCTTGGGACCGCACAGATACGCAGTATTTT. Based on the CDR3 plus reference TRBV5-6 and TRBJ2-3, the full variable domain is DAGVTQSPTHLIKTRGQQVTLRCSPKSGHDTVSWYQQALGQGPQFIFQYYEEEERQRGNFPDRFSGHQFPNYSSELNVNALLLGDSALYLCASSLAWDRTDTQYFGPGTRLTVL.

This clonotype has just one count. A read error is likely, as this CDR3 ends without the conserved phenylalanine or tryptophan. The limits of the CDR3 on the DNA are not certain, so only TCRdb's listed CDR3 is given. This sequence joins TRBV12-3 or TRBV12-4 and TRBJ2-5; TRBD1 is taken as the D call from the table, unchecked against the DNA. The CDR3 length is 15 residues, termini included. The CDR3 protein is CACRDSINSPLHFGN.

This clonotype appeared a few times. The chain combines TRBV12-3 or TRBV12-4 with TRBJ2-1; 10 bases fit TRBD2. The CDR3 sequence is 15 residues long. The V segment lost 5 bases and the J segment 5 bases; nucleotides outside the gene matches: 6. The DNA for the CDR3 is TGTGCCAGCAGTCTAAGGACTAGCGGAGACAATGAGCAGTTCTTC. It encodes CASSLRTSGDNEQFF.

This clonotype was seen many times. This chain's CDR3 is CASSSSGTGGEKLFF. As DNA, the CDR3 is TGTGCCAGCAGCTCCTCCGGGACAGGAGGTGAAAAACTGTTTTTT. This chain connects TRBV7-6 to TRBJ1-4; 8 bases are shared with TRBD1. CDR3 length: 15 amino acids. The junction had 8 bases not matched to a gene; V was cut back by 4 bases and J by 7 bases. Per germline, CDR1 SGHVS and CDR2 FNYEAQ.

The chain carries TRBV7-9 and TRBJ2-5, with 7 bases matching TRBD2. The assigned J gene may be wrong: the sequence end matches TRBJ2-7 better. Germline values: CDR1 SEHNR, CDR2 FQNEAQ (reference sequence). This CDR3 is built from 16 residues. The CDR3 protein is CASSLARGGSSYEQYF. The CDR3, as DNA: TGTGCCAGCAGCTTAGCGCGGGGAGGGTCCTCCTACGAGCAGTACTTC.

The sample holds many counts of this clonotype. This sequence joins TRBV2 and TRBJ1-1; the match to TRBD1 covers 7 bases. Germline V gene data show CDR1 as SNHLY and CDR2 as FYNNEI. This CDR3 spans 16 amino acids. V trimming: 1 base; J trimming: 1 base; junction bases outside the gene matches: 6. The CDR3 region is CASSEEVTGENTEAFF. The CDR3 region has the DNA TGTGCCAGCAGTGAAGAAGTAACAGGGGAGAACACTGAAGCTTTCTTT. Filled out from reference TRBV2 and TRBJ1-1, the complete variable domain reads EPEVTQTPSHQVTQMGQEVILRCVPISNHLYFYWYRQILGQKVEFLVSFYNNEISEKSEIFDDQFSVERPDGSNFTLKIRSTKLEDSAMYFCASSEEVTGENTEAFFGQGTRLTVV.

This sequence joins TRBV11-3 and TRBJ2-7; 14 bases match TRBD2. The J call is doubtful: the DNA matches TRBJ2-1 better. Germline V gene lookup returns CDR1 SGHNT and CDR2 YENEEA. The length of the CDR3 is 18 residues. The CDR3 DNA reads TGTGCCAGCAGCTCCTTTGGACTAGCGGGAGGAGGAGACAATGAGCAGTTCTTC. This sequence encodes CASSSFGLAGGGDNEQFF.

On this clonotype: No conserved phenylalanine or tryptophan ends this CDR3, so it is likely a read error. Because the CDR3's place on the DNA is in doubt, the DNA is left out and the CDR3 is given as listed by TCRdb. The J gene is TRBJ1-1, the V gene TRBV7-2. CDR1 and CDR2 (germline): SGHTA, FQGNSA. The CDR3 spans 20 residues, counting both ends. The CDR3 here is CASSSRTSGGAWKRPSTSGQ.

The chain employs TRBV7-8 and TRBJ2-5; the D is unclear. The ends were cut back, 0 bases at V and 9 bases at J, with 11 bases in the middle. The CDR3 spans 13 residues. The germline V gene encodes CDR1 SGHVS and CDR2 FQNEAQ. CDR3 sequence (DNA): TGTGCCAGCAGCTTAGCTACCCCCGGAGCCCAGTACTTC. This codes for CASSLATPGAQYF.

This clonotype has a handful of counts. This chain uses TRBV7-2 with TRBJ2-3, with 7 bases that match TRBD2. In germline, CDR1 is SGHTA, CDR2 FQGNSA. The CDR3 has 17 residues. V was clipped by 5 bases and J by 3 bases; unmatched bases: 14. DNA of the CDR3: TGTGCCAGCAGCCAACAGGCTAGCGGAGATTTTACAGATACGCAGTATTTT. It codes for CASSQQASGDFTDTQYF.

This clonotype is classed as medium-sized. This chain joins TRBV27 and TRBJ1-2, with a tentative D call TRBD1 (5 bases). The CDR3 contains 13 residues. Trimming pared 3 bases from V and 4 bases from J, leaving 9 bases between. Germline CDR1 and CDR2: MNHEY and SMNVEV (reference sequence). The CDR3 sequence is CASSFGGGYGYTF. CDR3 sequence (DNA): TGTGCCAGCAGTTTCGGGGGGGGCTATGGCTACACCTTC.